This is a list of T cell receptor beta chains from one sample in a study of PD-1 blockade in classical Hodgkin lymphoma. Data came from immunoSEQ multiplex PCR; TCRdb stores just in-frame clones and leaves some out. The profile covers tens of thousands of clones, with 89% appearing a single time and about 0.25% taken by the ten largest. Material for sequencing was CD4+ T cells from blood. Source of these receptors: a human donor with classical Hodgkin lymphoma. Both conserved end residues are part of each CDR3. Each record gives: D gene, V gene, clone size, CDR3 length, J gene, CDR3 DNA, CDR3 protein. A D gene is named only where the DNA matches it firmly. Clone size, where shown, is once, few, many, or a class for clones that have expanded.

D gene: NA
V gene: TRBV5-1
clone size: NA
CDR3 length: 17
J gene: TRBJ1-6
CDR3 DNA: TGCGCCAGCAGCGACAACACAGGGAGCTCCTATAATTCACCCCTCCACTTT
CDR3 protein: CASSDNTGSSYNSPLHF

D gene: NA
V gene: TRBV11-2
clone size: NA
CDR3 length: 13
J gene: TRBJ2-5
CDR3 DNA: TGTGCCAGCAGGAAGGCAGGGGCGGAGACCCAGTACTTC
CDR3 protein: CASRKAGAETQYF

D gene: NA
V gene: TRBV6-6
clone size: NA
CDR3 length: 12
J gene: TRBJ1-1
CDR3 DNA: TGTGCCAGCAGTTTCAAACTCCAAGCAGCTTTCTTT
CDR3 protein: CASSFKLQAAFF

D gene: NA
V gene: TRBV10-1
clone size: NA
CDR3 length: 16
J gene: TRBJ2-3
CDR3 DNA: TGCGCCAGCAGTGAGTCGACGGCAGCCTCCCAGGATACGCAGTATTTT
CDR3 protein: CASSESTAASQDTQYF

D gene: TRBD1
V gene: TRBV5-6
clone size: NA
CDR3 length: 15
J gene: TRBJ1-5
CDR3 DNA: TGTGCCAGCAGCTTGGGACAGGGGACGCATCAGCCCCAGCATTTT
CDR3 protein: CASSLGQGTHQPQHF

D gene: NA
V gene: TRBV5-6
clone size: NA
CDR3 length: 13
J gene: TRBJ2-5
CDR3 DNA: TGTGCCAGCAGCCGGGACCGAAGAGAGACCCAGTACTTC
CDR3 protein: CASSRDRRETQYF

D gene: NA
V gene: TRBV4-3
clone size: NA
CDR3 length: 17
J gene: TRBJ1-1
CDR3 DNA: TGCGCCAGCAGCCACTCCCCCGTTTGGCTGAAGAACACTGAAGCTTTCTTT
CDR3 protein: CASSHSPVWLKNTEAFF

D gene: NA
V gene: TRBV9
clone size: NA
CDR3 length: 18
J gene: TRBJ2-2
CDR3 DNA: TGTGCCAGCAGCGTAGTGTCAGGGGGGGATTTAAACACCGGGGAGCTGTTTTTT
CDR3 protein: CASSVVSGGDLNTGELFF

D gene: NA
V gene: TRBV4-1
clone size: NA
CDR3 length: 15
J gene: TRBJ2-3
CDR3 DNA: TGCGCCAGCAGCCTCAGCGACACTAGCACAGATACGCAGTATTTT
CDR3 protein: CASSLSDTSTDTQYF

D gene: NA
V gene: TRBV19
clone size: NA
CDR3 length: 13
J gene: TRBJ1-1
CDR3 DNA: TGTGCCAGTAGCGGACAGTGGAACACTGAAGCTTTCTTT
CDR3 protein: CASSGQWNTEAFF

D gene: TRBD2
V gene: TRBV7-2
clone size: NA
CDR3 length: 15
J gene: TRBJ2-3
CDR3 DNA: TGTGCCAGCAGCACCTCGACTAGCGGGAAGGGTACGCAGTATTTT
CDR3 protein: CASSTSTSGKGTQYF

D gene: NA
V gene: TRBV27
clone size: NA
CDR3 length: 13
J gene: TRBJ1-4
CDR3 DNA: TGTGCCAGCAGTCTAGATCAGGGGGAAAAACTGTTTTTT
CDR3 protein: CASSLDQGEKLFF

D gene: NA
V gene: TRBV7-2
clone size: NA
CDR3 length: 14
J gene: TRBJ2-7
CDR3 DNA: TGTGCCAGCAGCTTAACAGGATACTCCTACGAGCAGTACTTC
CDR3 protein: CASSLTGYSYEQYF

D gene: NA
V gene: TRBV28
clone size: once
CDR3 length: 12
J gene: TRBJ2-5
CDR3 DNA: TGTGCCAGCAGTAGCCGGCAAGGGACCCAGTACTTC
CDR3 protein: CASSSRQGTQYF

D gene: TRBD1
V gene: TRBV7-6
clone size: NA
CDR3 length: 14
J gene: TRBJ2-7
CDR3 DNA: TGTGCCAGCAGCTTACGGGACAGAGGCTACGAGCAGTACTTC
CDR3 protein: CASSLRDRGYEQYF

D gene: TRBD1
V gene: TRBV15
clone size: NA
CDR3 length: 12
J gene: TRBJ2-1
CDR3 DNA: TGTGCCACCAGCTCCAACTCGGGACAGTTGTTCTTC
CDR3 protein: CATSSNSGQLFF

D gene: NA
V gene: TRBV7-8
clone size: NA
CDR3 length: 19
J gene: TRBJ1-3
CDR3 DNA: TGTGCCAGCAGCTTAGATCGGGCAGGGGAAGTAGCCTCTGGAAACACCATATATTTT
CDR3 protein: CASSLDRAGEVASGNTIYF

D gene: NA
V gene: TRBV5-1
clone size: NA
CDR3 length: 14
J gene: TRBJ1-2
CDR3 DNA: TGCGCCAGCAGCTTGGTCGCAGGGGCCCATGGCTACACCTTC
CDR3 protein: CASSLVAGAHGYTF

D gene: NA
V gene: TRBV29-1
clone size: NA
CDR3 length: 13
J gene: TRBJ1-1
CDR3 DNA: TGCAGCGTTGTCGGGCAGCTGAACACTGAAGCTTTCTTT
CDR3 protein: CSVVGQLNTEAFF

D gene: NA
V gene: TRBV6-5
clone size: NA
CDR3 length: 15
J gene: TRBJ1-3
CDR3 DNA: TGTGCCAGCAGGAGGACATCAAACTCTGGAAACACCATATATTTT
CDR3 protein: CASRRTSNSGNTIYF

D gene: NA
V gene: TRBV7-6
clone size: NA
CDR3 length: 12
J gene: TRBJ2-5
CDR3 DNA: TGTGCCAGCAGCTTAGACCAAGAGACCCAGTACTTC
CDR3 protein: CASSLDQETQYF

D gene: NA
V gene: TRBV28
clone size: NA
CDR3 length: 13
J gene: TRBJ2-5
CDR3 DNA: TGTGCCAGCAGTTTACGGGGGAGAGAGACCCAGTACTTC
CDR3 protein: CASSLRGRETQYF

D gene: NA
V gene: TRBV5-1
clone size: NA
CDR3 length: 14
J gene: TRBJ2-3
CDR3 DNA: TGCGCCAGCACGCCTGGAGGGGTCACAGATACGCAGTATTTT
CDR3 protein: CASTPGGVTDTQYF

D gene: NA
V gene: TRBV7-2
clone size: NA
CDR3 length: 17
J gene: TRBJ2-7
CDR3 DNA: TGTGCCAGCAGCTTAGGTTTCCCCAGCCTTGGGGTCTACGAGCAGTACTTC
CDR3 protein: CASSLGFPSLGVYEQYF

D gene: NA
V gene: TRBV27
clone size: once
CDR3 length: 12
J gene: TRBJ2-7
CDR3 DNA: TGTGCCCGGTCGGGAAAGTACTACGAGCAGTACTTC
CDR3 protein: CARSGKYYEQYF

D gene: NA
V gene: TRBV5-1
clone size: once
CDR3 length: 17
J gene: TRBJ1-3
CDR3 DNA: TGCGCCAGCAGCTTTAGTGAGGGAACGAGCTCTGGAAACACCATATATTTT
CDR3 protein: CASSFSEGTSSGNTIYF

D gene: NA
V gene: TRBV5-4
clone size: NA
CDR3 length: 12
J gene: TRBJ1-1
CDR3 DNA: TGTGCCAGCAGCTTAGGACGGAGCGATACGTTCTTT
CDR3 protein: CASSLGRSDTFF

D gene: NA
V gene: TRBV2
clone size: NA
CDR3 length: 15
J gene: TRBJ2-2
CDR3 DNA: TGTGCCAGCAAAGAGGGCAGGGGCTACACCGGGGAGCTGTTTTTT
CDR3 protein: CASKEGRGYTGELFF

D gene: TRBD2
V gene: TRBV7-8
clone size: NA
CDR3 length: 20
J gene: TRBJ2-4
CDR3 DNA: TGTGCCAGCAGCTTAGCGCCGGGCGGGAGGGGCATAGAAATTAAAAACATTCAGTACTTC
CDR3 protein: CASSLAPGGRGIEIKNIQYF

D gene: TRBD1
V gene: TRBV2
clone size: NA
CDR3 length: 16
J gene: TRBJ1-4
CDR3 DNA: TGTGCCAGCAGGGGGGACAGGGGAAGAACTAATGAAAAACTGTTTTTT
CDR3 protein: CASRGDRGRTNEKLFF

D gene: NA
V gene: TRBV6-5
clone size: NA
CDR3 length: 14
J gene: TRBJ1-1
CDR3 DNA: TGTGCCAGCAAGCGGCAGGGGCAGATCACTGAAGCTTTCTTT
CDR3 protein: CASKRQGQITEAFF

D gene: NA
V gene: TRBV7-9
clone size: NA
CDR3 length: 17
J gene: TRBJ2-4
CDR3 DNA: TGTGCCAGCAGCTTAGCGGGAGGGGGTGAGACCAAAAACATTCAGTACTTC
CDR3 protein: CASSLAGGGETKNIQYF

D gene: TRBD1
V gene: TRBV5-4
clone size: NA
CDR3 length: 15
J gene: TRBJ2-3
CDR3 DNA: TGTGCCAGCAGCACCCGACAGGGGAGGACAGATACGCAGTATTTT
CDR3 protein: CASSTRQGRTDTQYF

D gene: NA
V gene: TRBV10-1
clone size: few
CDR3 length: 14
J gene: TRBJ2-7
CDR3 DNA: TGCGCCAGCAGTGAGTCAGGGCGATCCTACGAGCAGTACTTC
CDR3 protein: CASSESGRSYEQYF

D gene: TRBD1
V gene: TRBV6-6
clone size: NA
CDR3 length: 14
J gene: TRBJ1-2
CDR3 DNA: TGTGCCAGCAGTTACCTGCAGGGGGGCTATGGCTACACCTTC
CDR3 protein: CASSYLQGGYGYTF

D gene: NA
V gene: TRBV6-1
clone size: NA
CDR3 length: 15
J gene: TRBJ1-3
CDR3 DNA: TGTGCCAGCAAAACAGAGTACGGCTCTGGAAACACCATATATTTT
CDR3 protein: CASKTEYGSGNTIYF

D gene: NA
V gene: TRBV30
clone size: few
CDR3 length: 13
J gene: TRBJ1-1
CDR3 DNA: TGTGCCTGGGATACTAGAATGAACACTGAAGCTTTCTTT
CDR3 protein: CAWDTRMNTEAFF

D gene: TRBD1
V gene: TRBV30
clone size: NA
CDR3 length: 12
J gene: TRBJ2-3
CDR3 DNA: TGTGCCTGGAGTGTACAGGGGACGACGCAGTATTTT
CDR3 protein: CAWSVQGTTQYF